Listed below are T cell receptor beta chains from one sample, sequenced in a study of CD8 T cells in ankylosing spondylitis. Each CDR3 protein gets one entry after TCRdb re-called the 5' RACE reads with MiXCR. The table lists 500,000 to 550,000 distinct CDR3 sequences, about 12% of them singletons. The sample comprised blood, either unsorted or a sorted T cell fraction (not recorded which). Every receptor here comes from a male donor with ankylosing spondylitis. Each CDR3 is given with its conserved first and last residue. Each record gives: J gene, V gene, CDR3 protein.

>TRBJ2-3|TRBV24-1
CATSDPIVSTDTQYF
>TRBJ1-1|TRBV10-1
CASSDPRRNTEAFF
>TRBJ1-1|TRBV15
CATSRDPNTEAFF
>TRBJ2-5|TRBV7-9
CASSYRQGSEETQYF
>TRBJ2-7|TRBV29-1
CSVEGLAGGEQYF
>TRBJ2-3|TRBV11-2
CASSLEFGYTQYF
>TRBJ1-2|TRBV7-2
CASSLVGSGGDYGYTF
>TRBJ2-2|TRBV12-3/TRBV12-4
CASSLPDLGTGELFF
>TRBJ1-4|TRBV11-2
CASSTDRNEKLFF
>TRBJ2-6|TRBV3-1
CASSPSGGTGANVLTF
>TRBJ2-4|TRBV14
CASSTSGTGAKNIQYF
>TRBJ2-1|TRBV5-5
CASSQRGGGTSYNEQFF
>TRBJ2-5|TRBV10-2
CASVGTSRSLPVGETQYF
>TRBJ1-2|TRBV7-2
CASSTGGDSSIGYTF
>TRBJ2-1|TRBV18
CASSPGTAPKEQFF
>TRBJ2-5|TRBV7-9
CASSSGTTYQETQYF
>TRBJ2-2|TRBV7-8
CARGNDNTGELFF
>TRBJ2-2|TRBV13
CASTRAPNTGELFF
>TRBJ2-5|TRBV29-1
CSASTRGRETQYF
>TRBJ2-2|TRBV5-5
CASSSLRQGIGELFF
>TRBJ2-3|TRBV29-1
CSIREIGTDTQYF
>TRBJ2-7|TRBV15
CATSRDGQGLPYEQYF
>TRBJ2-1|TRBV12-3/TRBV12-4
CASNFGGNSYNEQFF
>TRBJ1-2|TRBV7-2
CASSLALGGQRGYTF
>TRBJ1-5|TRBV7-2
CASSRTEVQPQHF